This TCR beta chain was sequenced during a study of kidney transplant recipient with SARS-CoV-2 infection. This clonotype was seen at least ten times. A single record per CDR3 protein comes from TCRdb applying MiXCR to the reads. This table has roughly 230,000 distinct CDR3 sequences, around 28% appearing once. CDR3 size: 17 residues. Germline-derived CDR1 and CDR2 are SGHAT and FQDESV (reference sequence). The V gene lost 5 bases and the J gene lost 4 bases, with 23 bases spanning the gap. The specimen comprised a blood sample, sampled at baseline and around day 110 from a kidney transplant recipient. This sequence originates from a young adult male patient who had COVID-19 and was a kidney transplant recipient. Some T cells may be provided by the graft donor. The V call is TRBV11-1, the J call TRBJ1-2; no definite D call. This chain's CDR3 is CASSVNSKAGKTYGYTF. In DNA, the CDR3 is TGTGCCAGCAGCGTGAATAGTAAGGCTGGAAAGACCTATGGCTACACCTTC.